This T cell receptor beta chain was retrieved from a study of cytomegalovirus exposure and HLA in healthy donors. As regards this clone: Its antigen is not identified.

PCR amplification relied on 60 Vbeta primers (plus 13 Jbeta primers). TCRdb's copy holds only in-frame clones and misses some; the assay was immunoSEQ multiplex PCR. The sample carries 110,000 to 150,000 clones, over 8% recorded once. Notes on the study in general: In an earlier analysis, most TCR beta V segments were productive about 90% or about 30% of the time.

With 4 bases clipped from V and 4 bases from J, the junction kept 7 bases outside the gene matches. CDR1 is SEHNR and CDR2 is FQNEAQ in the germline V gene (reference sequence). The CDR3 has 14 residues. The rearrangement links TRBV7-9 to TRBJ2-7; TRBD2 matches 7 bases. The origin of this receptor is a male donor in good health and CMV-seronegative. Sample: PBMCs. The chain's CDR3 is CASSWGLGGYEQYF. Here the CDR3 DNA reads TGTGCCAGCAGCTGGGGACTGGGGGGGTACGAGCAGTACTTC. Full variable domain (outside the CDR3, taken from reference TRBV7-9 and TRBJ2-7): DTGVSQNPRHKITKRGQNVTFRCDPISEHNRLYWYRQTLGQGPEFLTYFQNEAQLEKSRLLSDRFSAERPKGSFSTLEIQRTEQGDSAMYLCASSWGLGGYEQYFGPGTRLTVT.